This is a list of T cell receptor beta chains from one sample in a study of T cell responses to AZD1222 COVID-19 vaccine. TCRdb's copy holds only in-frame clones and misses some; the assay was immunoSEQ multiplex PCR. The table lists 100,000 or so clones, more than 70% of them singletons. The sample consisted of peripheral blood, taken on day 0 of AZD1222 vaccination. Receptors were obtained from an adult in good health. The CDR3 runs from the conserved cysteine through the conserved F or W. Each record gives: clone size, D gene, J gene, V gene, CDR3 protein, CDR3 DNA. The D gene is left open where the match is weak. Not every row has a clone size; where given, it reads once, few, many or a size class.

- | - | TRBJ2-2 | TRBV11-3 | CASRLDYGELFF | TGTGCCAGCCGTCTAGACTATGGGGAGCTGTTTTTT
- | - | TRBJ1-1 | TRBV30 | CAWSSQGFMNTEAFF | TGTGCCTGGAGTTCGCAGGGGTTCATGAACACTGAAGCTTTCTTT
- | TRBD2 | TRBJ2-2 | TRBV10-1 | CASSEPRVRERSGELFF | TGCGCCAGCAGTGAGCCCAGGGTGCGGGAGCGCAGCGGGGAGCTGTTTTTT
- | - | TRBJ1-1 | TRBV4-1 | CASSQAASEAFF | TGCGCCAGCAGCCAAGCGGCGTCTGAAGCTTTCTTT
- | - | TRBJ1-1 | TRBV7-3 | CASSPSGTANTEAFF | TGTGCCAGCAGCCCCTCGGGTACAGCTAACACTGAAGCTTTCTTT
few | - | TRBJ1-1 | TRBV7-2 | CASSLVTLNTEAFF | TGTGCCAGCAGCTTAGTGACTTTGAACACTGAAGCTTTCTTT
- | TRBD2 | TRBJ2-3 | TRBV28 | CASSWVLAGEDTQYF | TGTGCCAGCAGTTGGGTGTTAGCGGGAGAAGATACGCAGTATTTT
- | - | TRBJ2-3 | TRBV7-2 | CASSLDVTDTQYF | TGTGCCAGCAGCCTCGATGTCACAGATACGCAGTATTTT
- | - | TRBJ1-5 | TRBV28 | CASSFQGHGQPQHF | TGTGCCAGCAGTTTCCAGGGGCATGGACAGCCCCAGCATTTT
- | TRBD2 | TRBJ2-5 | TRBV5-4 | CASSFELAGAQETQYF | TGTGCCAGCAGCTTCGAACTAGCGGGAGCCCAAGAGACCCAGTACTTC
- | - | TRBJ1-5 | TRBV28 | CASTPGGVSNQPQHF | TGTGCCAGCACCCCGGGTGGAGTGAGCAATCAGCCCCAGCATTTT
- | - | TRBJ1-5 | TRBV4-1 | CASSQTQGAVGPQHF | TGCGCCAGCAGCCAGACACAGGGTGCGGTGGGGCCCCAGCATTTT
- | - | TRBJ2-6 | TRBV5-1 | CASSLSVSGANVLTF | TGCGCCAGCAGCTTGTCGGTCTCTGGGGCCAACGTCCTGACTTTC
- | - | TRBJ1-1 | TRBV10-1 | CASSETPGTEAFF | TGCGCCAGCAGTGAGACCCCGGGTACTGAAGCTTTCTTT
- | - | TRBJ1-3 | TRBV10-1 | CASSLGGPGNTIYF | TGCGCCAGCAGCCTTGGGGGGCCTGGAAACACCATATATTTT
few | TRBD2 | TRBJ2-2 | TRBV6-1 | CASSVVPSGSGTGELFF | TGTGCCAGCAGTGTAGTCCCTAGCGGGAGTGGCACCGGGGAGCTGTTTTTT
- | - | TRBJ1-5 | TRBV6-2/TRBV6-3 | CASSQSTGRQPQHF | TGTGCCAGCAGCCAAAGTACAGGGCGGCAGCCCCAGCATTTT
few | - | TRBJ2-5 | TRBV7-8 | CASSFGPGVQTTQYF | TGTGCCAGCAGCTTCGGTCCGGGGGTTCAAACGACCCAGTACTTC
- | - | TRBJ1-2 | TRBV14 | CASSQGGGYTF | TGTGCCAGCAGCCAGGGGGGCGGCTACACCTTC
- | TRBD2 | TRBJ2-4 | TRBV5-1 | CASSPLAGGPGAKNIQYF | TGCGCCAGCAGCCCCCTAGCGGGAGGGCCCGGAGCCAAAAACATTCAGTACTTC
- | - | TRBJ2-6 | TRBV15 | CATSREGRLSGANVLTF | TGTGCCACCAGCAGAGAGGGACGGCTCTCTGGGGCCAACGTCCTGACTTTC
- | - | TRBJ2-5 | TRBV6-1 | CASSLGGSEETQYF | TGTGCCAGCAGCCTAGGTGGGTCGGAGGAGACCCAGTACTTC
- | - | TRBJ2-7 | TRBV28 | CASSLTGLSYEQYF | TGTGCCAGCAGTTTGACGGGCCTCTCCTACGAGCAGTACTTC
once | - | TRBJ1-4 | TRBV3-1/TRBV3-2 | CASSQVKSQGFEKLFF | TGTGCCAGCAGCCAAGTTAAGAGTCAGGGGTTCGAAAAACTGTTTTTT
- | - | TRBJ2-2 | TRBV7-2 | CASTRDTGELFF | TGTGCCAGCACCCGGGACACCGGGGAGCTGTTTTTT
once | - | TRBJ2-3 | TRBV28 | CASSDQGGDTQYF | TGTGCCAGCAGTGATCAGGGTGGAGATACGCAGTATTTT
- | TRBD2 | TRBJ2-2 | TRBV4-3 | CASSQVEGGQGGTGELFF | TGCGCCAGCAGCCAAGTCGAGGGAGGGCAAGGTGGCACCGGGGAGCTGTTTTTT
- | - | TRBJ1-2 | TRBV18 | CASSPGEGRTYGYTF | TGTGCCAGCTCACCGGGCGAGGGGCGTACCTATGGCTACACCTTC
- | - | TRBJ1-3 | TRBV27 | CASSSPGGNTIYF | TGTGCCAGCAGTTCCCCAGGGGGAAACACCATATATTTT
- | TRBD1 | TRBJ2-7 | TRBV7-2 | CASSRTGTSYEQYF | TGTGCCAGCAGCCGGACAGGGACCTCCTACGAGCAGTACTTC
- | - | TRBJ1-2 | TRBV19 | CASRGLAGDGYTF | TGTGCCAGTAGAGGATTGGCAGGGGATGGCTACACCTTC
- | TRBD1 | TRBJ2-1 | TRBV19 | CASRGQGGGEQFF | TGTGCCAGTAGGGGACAGGGAGGCGGTGAGCAGTTCTTC
- | TRBD2 | TRBJ2-3 | TRBV24-1 | CATSDLGPLAEGTDTQYF | TGTGCCACCAGTGATTTGGGACCACTAGCGGAGGGCACAGATACGCAGTATTTT
- | - | TRBJ2-5 | TRBV10-3 | CAIRGLGPQETQYF | TGTGCCATCAGAGGCCTCGGACCGCAAGAGACCCAGTACTTC
- | - | TRBJ2-1 | TRBV10-1 | CASRGPNNEQFF | TGCGCCAGCAGGGGACCGAACAATGAGCAGTTCTTC
- | TRBD2 | TRBJ2-1 | TRBV7-3 | CASSARTSGFYNEQFF | TGTGCCAGCAGCGCTAGAACTAGCGGATTTTACAATGAGCAGTTCTTC
once | TRBD1 | TRBJ2-2 | TRBV29-1 | CSVGRTGNTGELFF | TGCAGCGTTGGTAGGACAGGGAACACCGGGGAGCTGTTTTTT
- | TRBD2 | TRBJ2-1 | TRBV7-3 | CASSSGTSNEQFF | TGTGCCAGCAGCAGCGGGACTAGCAATGAGCAGTTCTTC
- | TRBD2 | TRBJ2-7 | TRBV5-1 | CASSLLPSGPYEQYF | TGCGCCAGCAGCCTCCTCCCTAGCGGGCCCTACGAGCAGTACTTC
once | - | TRBJ2-2 | TRBV6-1 | CASSDGPRANTGELFF | TGTGCCAGCAGTGATGGTCCTCGCGCGAACACCGGGGAGCTGTTTTTT
once | - | TRBJ1-3 | TRBV7-2 | CASSLVGSRNTIYF | TGTGCCAGCAGCTTAGTTGGCTCGCGGAACACCATATATTTT
- | - | TRBJ2-2 | TRBV25-1 | CASGRGGTGELFF | TGTGCCAGCGGCAGGGGTGGCACCGGGGAGCTGTTTTTT
once | - | TRBJ2-3 | TRBV5-1 | CASSLAGYSTDTQYF | TGCGCCAGCAGCTTGGCAGGGTACAGCACAGATACGCAGTATTTT
few | - | TRBJ2-3 | TRBV7-2 | CASSLGTRGDTQYF | TGTGCCAGCAGCTTAGGAACTAGAGGGGATACGCAGTATTTT
- | - | TRBJ2-2 | TRBV11-2 | CASSLAGSPGELFF | TGTGCCAGCAGCTTAGCAGGGTCCCCCGGGGAGCTGTTTTTT